This record covers a single TCR beta chain. What it binds is not known. The record originates from a study of blood T cells in healthy people across ages. Study background: Template switching picked up about one barcoded beta molecule for each two T cells. Study-wide findings and caveats: With age, beta diversity per million T cells declined roughly linearly, significantly by 40. Any changes in expanded clonotypes were possibly confounded, as donor CMV status remained unknown.

The second PCR ran about 6 to 12 cycles with a sample-barcoded 5' primer and J-beta primers. Using its own MiXCR run on the 5' RACE reads, TCRdb lists one record per CDR3 protein. Of 1.5 million to 2 million distinct CDR3 sequences listed, approximately 30% were seen once; the top ten hold more than 6%. The CDR3 is made up of 15 amino acids. Unmatched junction bases numbered 7, after V lost 4 bases and J lost 7 bases. Germline-derived CDR1 and CDR2 are LGHNA and YSLEER. The receptor comes from a woman aged 25 to 45 in good health. The genes are TRBV4-3 and TRBJ2-1; 10 nucleotides line up with TRBD1. Specimen: blood. CDR3: CASSLTRTGGNEQFF. The CDR3 DNA sequence: TGCGCCAGCAGCCTCACTCGGACAGGGGGGAATGAGCAGTTCTTC.